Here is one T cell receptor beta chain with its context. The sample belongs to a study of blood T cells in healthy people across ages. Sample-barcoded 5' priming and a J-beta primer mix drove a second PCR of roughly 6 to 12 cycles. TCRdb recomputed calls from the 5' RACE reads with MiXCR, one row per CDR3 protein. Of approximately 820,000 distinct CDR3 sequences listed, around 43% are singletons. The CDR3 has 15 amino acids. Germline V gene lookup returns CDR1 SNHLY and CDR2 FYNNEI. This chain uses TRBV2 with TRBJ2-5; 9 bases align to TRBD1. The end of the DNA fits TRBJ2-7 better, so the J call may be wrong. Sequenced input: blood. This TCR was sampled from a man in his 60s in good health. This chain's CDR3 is CASSARQGDLGEQYF. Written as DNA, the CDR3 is TGTGCCAGCAGTGCAAGACAGGGGGATTTAGGCGAGCAGTACTTC.